This TCR beta chain stems from a study of shared clonotypes between healthy human individuals. V lost 7 bases and J lost 5, with 8 bases in between. The CDR3 contains 11 residues. In germline, CDR1 is MGHDK, CDR2 SYGVNS. Sequencing used immunoSEQ multiplex PCR; TCRdb keeps in-frame clones, though not all of them. The table shows millions of clones, with over 85% occurring only once. The clonotype originates from a man aged 18 to 30 in good health. Some clones in this sample may be carry-over from other donors' samples. The chain has TRBV25-1 and TRBJ2-5; D not resolved. The specimen was naive CD4+ T cells from PBMCs. Subset here: CD45RA+ positively selected. The CDR3 loop is CASKNVETQYF. The DNA for the CDR3 is TGTGCCAGCAAGAACGTCGAGACCCAGTACTTC.